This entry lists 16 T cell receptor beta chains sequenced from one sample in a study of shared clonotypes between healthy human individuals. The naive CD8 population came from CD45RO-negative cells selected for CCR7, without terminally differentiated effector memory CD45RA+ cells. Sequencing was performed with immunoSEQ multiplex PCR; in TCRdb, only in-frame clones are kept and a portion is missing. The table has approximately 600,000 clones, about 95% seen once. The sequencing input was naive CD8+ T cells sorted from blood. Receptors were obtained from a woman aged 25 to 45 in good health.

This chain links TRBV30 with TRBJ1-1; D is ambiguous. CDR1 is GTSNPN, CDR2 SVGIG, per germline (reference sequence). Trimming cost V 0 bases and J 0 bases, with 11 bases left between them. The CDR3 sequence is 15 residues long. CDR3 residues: CAWSVREGLNTEAFF. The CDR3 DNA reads TGTGCCTGGAGTGTACGAGAAGGATTGAACACTGAAGCTTTCTTT.

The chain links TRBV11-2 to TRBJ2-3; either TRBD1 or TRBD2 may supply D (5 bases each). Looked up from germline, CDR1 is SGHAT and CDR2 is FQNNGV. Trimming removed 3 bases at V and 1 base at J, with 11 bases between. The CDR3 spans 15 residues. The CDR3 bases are TGTGCCAGCAGCTTGCTCCGGGGCGGCACAGATACGCAGTATTTT. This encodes CASSLLRGGTDTQYF.

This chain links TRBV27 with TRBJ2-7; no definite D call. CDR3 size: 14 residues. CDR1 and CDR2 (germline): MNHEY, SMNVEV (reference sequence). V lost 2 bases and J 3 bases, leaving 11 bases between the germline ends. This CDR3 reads CASSLVGSFYEQYF. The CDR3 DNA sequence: TGTGCCAGCAGTTTAGTGGGTAGTTTCTACGAGCAGTACTTC.

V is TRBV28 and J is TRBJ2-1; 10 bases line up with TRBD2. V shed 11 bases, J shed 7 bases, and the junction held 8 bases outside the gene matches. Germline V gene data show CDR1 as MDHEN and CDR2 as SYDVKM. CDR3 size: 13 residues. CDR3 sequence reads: CAGLAGGSNEQFF. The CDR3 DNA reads TGTGCCGGATTAGCGGGAGGATCTAATGAGCAGTTCTTC.

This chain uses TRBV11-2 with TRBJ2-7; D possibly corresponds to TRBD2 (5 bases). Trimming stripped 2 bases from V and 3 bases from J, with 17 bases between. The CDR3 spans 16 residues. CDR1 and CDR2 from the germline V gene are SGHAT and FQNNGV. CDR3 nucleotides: TGTGCCAGCAGCTTATCGGACTTGGACGCATACTACGAGCAGTACTTC. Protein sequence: CASSLSDLDAYYEQYF.

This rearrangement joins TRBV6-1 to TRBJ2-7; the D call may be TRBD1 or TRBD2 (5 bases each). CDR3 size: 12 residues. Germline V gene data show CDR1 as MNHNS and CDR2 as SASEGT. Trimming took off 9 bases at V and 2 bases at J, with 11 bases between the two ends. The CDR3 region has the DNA TGTGCCAGTGAGGGGCCCGCCTACGAGCAGTACTTC. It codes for CASEGPAYEQYF.

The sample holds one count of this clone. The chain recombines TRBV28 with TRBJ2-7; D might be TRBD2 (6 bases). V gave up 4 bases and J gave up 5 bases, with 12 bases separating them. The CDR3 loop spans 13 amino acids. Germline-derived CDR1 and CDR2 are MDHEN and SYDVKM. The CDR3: CASSSLALNEQYF. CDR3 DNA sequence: TGTGCCAGCAGTTCACTAGCACTTAACGAGCAGTACTTC.

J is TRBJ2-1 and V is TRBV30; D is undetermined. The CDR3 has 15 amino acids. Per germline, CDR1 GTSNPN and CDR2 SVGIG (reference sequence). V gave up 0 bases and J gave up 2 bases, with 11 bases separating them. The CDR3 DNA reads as TGTGCCTGGAGTGTAGGGTCGGAGACCTACAATGAGCAGTTCTTC. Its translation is CAWSVGSETYNEQFF.

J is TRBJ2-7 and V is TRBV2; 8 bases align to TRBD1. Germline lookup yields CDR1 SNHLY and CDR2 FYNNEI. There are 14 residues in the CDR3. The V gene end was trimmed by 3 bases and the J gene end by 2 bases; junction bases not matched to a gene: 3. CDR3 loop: CASSDPDRAYEQYF. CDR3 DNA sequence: TGTGCCAGCAGTGACCCGGACAGGGCCTACGAGCAGTACTTC. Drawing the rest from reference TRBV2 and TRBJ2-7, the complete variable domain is EPEVTQTPSHQVTQMGQEVILRCVPISNHLYFYWYRQILGQKVEFLVSFYNNEISEKSEIFDDQFSVERPDGSNFTLKIRSTKLEDSAMYFCASSDPDRAYEQYFGPGTRLTVT.

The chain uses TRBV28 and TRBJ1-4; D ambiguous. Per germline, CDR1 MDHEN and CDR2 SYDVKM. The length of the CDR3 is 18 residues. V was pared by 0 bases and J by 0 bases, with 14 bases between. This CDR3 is CASSLWTASVATNEKLFF. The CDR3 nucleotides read TGTGCCAGCAGTTTATGGACGGCCTCCGTCGCAACTAATGAAAAACTGTTTTTT.

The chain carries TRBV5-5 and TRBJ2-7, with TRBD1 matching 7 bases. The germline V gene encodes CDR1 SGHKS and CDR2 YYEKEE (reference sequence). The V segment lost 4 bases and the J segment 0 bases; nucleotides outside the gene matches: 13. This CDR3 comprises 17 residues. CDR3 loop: CASSHWGQHLSSYEQYF. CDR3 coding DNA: TGTGCCAGCAGCCACTGGGGACAGCATCTGAGCTCCTACGAGCAGTACTTC.

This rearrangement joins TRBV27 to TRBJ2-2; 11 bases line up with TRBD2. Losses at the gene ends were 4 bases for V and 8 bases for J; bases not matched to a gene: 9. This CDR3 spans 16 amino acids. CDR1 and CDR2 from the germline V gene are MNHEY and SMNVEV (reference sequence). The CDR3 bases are TGTGCCAGCAGTTCCGTTATAGCGGGAGGGCCTGGGGAGCTGTTTTTT. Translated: CASSSVIAGGPGELFF.

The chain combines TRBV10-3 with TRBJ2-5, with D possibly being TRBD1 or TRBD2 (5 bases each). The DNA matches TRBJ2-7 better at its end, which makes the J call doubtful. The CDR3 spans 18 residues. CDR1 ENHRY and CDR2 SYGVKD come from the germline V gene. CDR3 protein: CAISESDLGTEVSHEQYF. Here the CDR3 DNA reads TGTGCCATCAGTGAGTCCGATTTGGGGACGGAGGTAAGCCACGAGCAGTACTTC.

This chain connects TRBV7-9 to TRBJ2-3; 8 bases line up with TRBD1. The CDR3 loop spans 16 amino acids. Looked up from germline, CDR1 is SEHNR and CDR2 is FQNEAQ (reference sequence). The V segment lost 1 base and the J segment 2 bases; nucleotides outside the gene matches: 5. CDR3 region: CASSLVAGGYTDTQYF. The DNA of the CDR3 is TGTGCCAGCAGCTTAGTTGCAGGGGGCTACACAGATACGCAGTATTTT.

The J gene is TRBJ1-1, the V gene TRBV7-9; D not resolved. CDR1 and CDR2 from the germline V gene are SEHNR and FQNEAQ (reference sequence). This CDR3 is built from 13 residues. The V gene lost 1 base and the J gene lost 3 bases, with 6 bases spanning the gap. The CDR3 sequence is CASSLGLDTEAFF. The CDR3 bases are TGTGCCAGCAGCTTAGGGTTAGACACTGAAGCTTTCTTT. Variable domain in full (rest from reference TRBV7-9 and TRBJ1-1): DTGVSQNPRHKITKRGQNVTFRCDPISEHNRLYWYRQTLGQGPEFLTYFQNEAQLEKSRLLSDRFSAERPKGSFSTLEIQRTEQGDSAMYLCASSLGLDTEAFFGQGTRLTVV.

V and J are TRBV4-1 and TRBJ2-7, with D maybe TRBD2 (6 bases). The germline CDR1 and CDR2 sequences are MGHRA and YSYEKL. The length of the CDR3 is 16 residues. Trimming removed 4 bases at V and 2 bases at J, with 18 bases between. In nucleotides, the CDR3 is TGCGCCAGCAGCCTTTCGATAGCGGATCCTACCTACGAGCAGTACTTC. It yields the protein CASSLSIADPTYEQYF.